The 32 T cell receptor beta chains below all came from one sample that was sequenced in a study of blood T cell repertoires in COVID-19. Measured with immunoSEQ multiplex PCR; TCRdb has only the in-frame clones, and not every one. Altogether approximately 180,000 clones are present, 82% being singletons, with the ten largest covering more than 4%. Material: PBMCs or T cells enriched from blood (not recorded which). The receptors derive from a woman in her fifties or sixties with acute COVID-19.

This chain uses TRBV5-4 with TRBJ2-5; D may be TRBD1 (6 bases). The germline gives CDR1 SGHNT, CDR2 YYREEE (reference sequence). The CDR3 length is 12 residues. V lost 6 bases, J lost 5 bases, and 11 bases lay in between. The CDR3 spells CASIGTGETQYF. The CDR3, as DNA: TGTGCCAGCATTGGAACAGGGGAGACCCAGTACTTC.

CDR3 sequence (DNA): TGTGCCAGCAGCGTAGTTCCTAGCGGGGGGGGAGATACGCAGTATTTT. Residues: CASSVVPSGGGDTQYF. V gene TRBV9 combines with J gene TRBJ2-3; 12 bases are a match to TRBD2. The CDR3 loop spans 16 amino acids. Germline CDR1 SGDLS, CDR2 YYNGEE. V lost 0 bases to trimming and J lost 5 bases; unmatched junction nucleotides: 4. Drawing the rest from reference TRBV9 and TRBJ2-3, the complete variable domain is DSGVTQTPKHLITATGQRVTLRCSPRSGDLSVYWYQQSLDQGLQFLIQYYNGEERAKGNILERFSAQQFPDLHSELNLSSLELGDSALYFCASSVVPSGGGDTQYFGPGTRLTVL.

DNA of the CDR3: TGTGCCAGCAGCTACACCCGAGGGACAGGGAAGGGCTACACCTTC. It yields the protein CASSYTRGTGKGYTF. The gene calls are TRBV7-2 and TRBJ1-2; 9 bases align to TRBD1. Germline CDR1 reads SGHTA; CDR2 reads FQGNSA. Germline trimming cut 4 bases from V and 8 bases from J; bases unmatched to any gene: 11. The CDR3 length is 15 residues. Full variable domain (outside the CDR3, taken from reference TRBV7-2 and TRBJ1-2): GAGVSQSPSNKVTEKGKDVELRCDPISGHTALYWYRQSLGQGLEFLIYFQGNSAPDKSGLPSDRFSAERTGGSVSTLTIQRTQQEDSAVYLCASSYTRGTGKGYTFGSGTRLTVV.

The chain employs TRBV29-1 and TRBJ1-5, with D perhaps TRBD1 (6 bases). Trimming left V 4 bases short and J 1 base short, with 8 bases between. Germline assignment: CDR1 SQVTM and CDR2 ANQGSEA. The CDR3 loop spans 13 amino acids. This CDR3 reads CSVAGQSNQPQHF. In nucleotides, the CDR3 is TGCAGCGTTGCCGGACAGAGCAATCAGCCCCAGCATTTT.

The genes are TRBV4-2 and TRBJ2-3; 8 bases are a match to TRBD1. The CDR3 spans 16 residues. Germline loops: CDR1 LGHNA, CDR2 YNFKEQ. The trim removed 0 bases at V and 5 bases at J, leaving 7 bases unmatched. The DNA for the CDR3 is TGTGCCAGCAGCCAAGAGGACAGGGCCCTACTAGATACGCAGTATTTT. Protein sequence: CASSQEDRALLDTQYF.

The chain uses TRBV15 and TRBJ1-2; TRBD1 aligns across 12 bases. The ends lost 1 base at V and 5 bases at J; junction bases unmatched: 2. CDR3 length: 15 amino acids. Germline CDR1 and CDR2: LNHNV and YYDKDF (reference sequence). CDR3 nucleotides: TGTGCCACCAGCAGAGGGGGACAGGGGGCGTATGGCTACACCTTC. This codes for CATSRGGQGAYGYTF.

This clone came up a few times. The chain uses TRBV2 and TRBJ2-1, with TRBD2 matching over 8 bases. V gave up 8 bases and J gave up 11 bases; unmatched junction bases: 2. Germline V lookup: CDR1 SNHLY, CDR2 FYNNEI. This CDR3 contains 10 residues. CDR3 in DNA: TGTGCCAGCCGGGGGGGCAAGCAGTTCTTC. Protein product: CASRGGKQFF.

This clone was picked up many times. The rearrangement uses TRBV19 and TRBJ1-5; the match to TRBD1 covers 8 bases. The CDR3 length is 16 residues. Trimming took 3 bases from V and 6 from J; bases not matched to a gene: 10. The germline V gene has CDR1 LNHDA and CDR2 SQIVND (reference sequence). The CDR3 loop reads CASSIGGGQGSQPQHF. CDR3 nucleotides: TGTGCCAGTAGTATTGGTGGCGGACAGGGCTCTCAGCCCCAGCATTTT.

This chain connects TRBV10-3 to TRBJ1-1, with TRBD1 matching over 10 bases. The germline gives CDR1 ENHRY, CDR2 SYGVKD. J was trimmed by 1 base and V by 7 bases; bases with no gene match: 15. This CDR3 is 18 amino acids long. Written as DNA, the CDR3 is TGTGCCATCACCGGTGGGACAGGGGTGGCTACCAAGAACACTGAAGCTTTCTTT. Its translation: CAITGGTGVATKNTEAFF.

The chain is built from TRBV3-1 (or the pseudogene TRBV3-2) and TRBJ2-3; D possibly corresponds to TRBD2 (7 bases). Germline V gene lookup returns CDR1 LGHDT and CDR2 YNNKEL (reference sequence). The ends were cut back, 7 bases at V and 0 bases at J, with 23 bases in the middle. CDR3 length equals 18 residues. DNA of the CDR3: TGTGCCAGCACCTTCAAGGGGGGGCAGCAGGCAAGCACAGATACGCAGTATTTT. Protein product: CASTFKGGQQASTDTQYF.

The chain employs TRBV6-6 and TRBJ2-2; 7 nucleotides line up with TRBD2. This CDR3 has 12 amino acids. Looked up from germline, CDR1 is MNHNY and CDR2 is SVGAGI (reference sequence). J gave up 6 bases and V 5 bases, and 0 bases lay outside the gene matches. Here the CDR3 reads CASSLAAGELFF. In DNA, the CDR3 is TGTGCCAGCAGTCTAGCGGCCGGGGAGCTGTTTTTT.

V usage is TRBV7-2 and J usage is TRBJ1-4; a weak D match, TRBD1 (5 bases). CDR1 and CDR2 (germline): SGHTA, FQGNSA. CDR3 length equals 15 residues. V was trimmed by 5 bases and J by 5 bases, leaving 15 bases between them. In DNA form, the CDR3 reads TGTGCCAGCAGCCCCGGGGGGGGTGCCAATGAAAAACTGTTTTTT. It encodes CASSPGGGANEKLFF.

V usage is TRBV6-5 and J usage is TRBJ2-7, with a possible D match to TRBD1 (6 bases). This CDR3 contains 13 residues. The V gene lost 7 bases and the J gene lost 3 bases, with 13 bases spanning the gap. CDR1 is MNHEY and CDR2 is SVGAGI in the germline V gene. In DNA, the CDR3 is TGTGCCAGCAACACGGGACAAAACTACGAGCAGTACTTC. Protein sequence: CASNTGQNYEQYF.

This clone was seen a handful of times. This chain connects TRBV5-6 to TRBJ2-1; 7 nucleotides agree with TRBD1. The CDR3 consists of 16 residues. V was clipped by 2 bases and J by 8 bases; unmatched bases: 13. Germline CDR1 is SGHDT and CDR2 is YYEEEE. CDR3 DNA: TGTGCCAGCAGCTTTTCAACGGGACAGCCTACGGATGAGCAGTTCTTC. Translated, it gives CASSFSTGQPTDEQFF. Together with reference TRBV5-6 and TRBJ2-1, the CDR3 gives the full variable domain: DAGVTQSPTHLIKTRGQQVTLRCSPKSGHDTVSWYQQALGQGPQFIFQYYEEEERQRGNFPDRFSGHQFPNYSSELNVNALLLGDSALYLCASSFSTGQPTDEQFFGPGTRLTVL.

The V gene is TRBV12-3 or TRBV12-4, the J gene TRBJ2-2; TRBD2 matches at 7 bases. This CDR3 spans 12 amino acids. Unmatched junction bases numbered 5, after V lost 10 bases and J lost 6 bases. CDR3 in amino acids: CAIGRTPGELFF. CDR3 DNA: TGTGCCATCGGGAGGACGCCCGGGGAGCTGTTTTTT.

V usage is TRBV29-1 and J usage is TRBJ2-3; D is unresolved. The CDR3 is 12 amino acids. Trimming removed 6 bases from V and 6 bases from J, with 13 bases in between. The germline gives CDR1 SQVTM, CDR2 ANQGSEA. CDR3 bases: TGCAGCGTCGTGACTGGTTTGGATACGCAGTATTTT. Translating gives CSVVTGLDTQYF.

The chain has TRBV2 and TRBJ2-2; D gene uncertain. Germline CDR1 SNHLY, CDR2 FYNNEI. This CDR3 is built from 16 residues. Trimming took off 6 bases at V and 1 base at J, with 15 bases between the two ends. CDR3 protein: CASSAAPGLNTGELFF. The CDR3 DNA reads as TGTGCCAGCAGCGCAGCCCCAGGATTGAACACCGGGGAGCTGTTTTTT.

The chain joins TRBV9 to TRBJ2-1; 11 nucleotides align to TRBD2. The CDR3 contains 15 residues. V trimming: 4 bases; J trimming: 0 bases; junction bases outside the gene matches: 0. CDR1 is SGDLS and CDR2 is YYNGEE in the germline V gene. CDR3 residues: CASSTSGSSYNEQFF. In DNA form, the CDR3 reads TGTGCCAGCAGCACTAGCGGGAGCTCCTACAATGAGCAGTTCTTC.

This chain uses TRBV5-8 with TRBJ1-2; 10 nucleotides line up with TRBD1. Germline trimming cut 2 bases from V and 3 bases from J; bases unmatched to any gene: 4. The CDR3 spans 15 residues. Germline loops: CDR1 SGHTS, CDR2 YDEGEE. The DNA for the CDR3 is TGTGCCAGCAGCTTTGGACAGGGGGGTCACTATGGCTACACCTTC. Protein product: CASSFGQGGHYGYTF.

The V and J genes are TRBV3-1 (or the pseudogene TRBV3-2) and TRBJ2-3, with 8 bases matching TRBD2. This CDR3 is built from 18 residues. Losses at the gene ends were 0 bases for V and 2 bases for J; bases not matched to a gene: 10. CDR1 and CDR2 from the germline V gene are LGHDT and YNNKEL (reference sequence). CDR3 residues: CASSQDRASGRSTDTQYF. The CDR3 bases are TGTGCCAGCAGCCAAGATAGGGCTAGCGGGCGTTCCACAGATACGCAGTATTTT.

The rearrangement joins TRBV6-1 to TRBJ1-2; D not resolved. The CDR3 length is 11 residues. Germline lookup yields CDR1 MNHNS and CDR2 SASEGT. Trimming pared 3 bases from V and 4 bases from J, leaving 3 bases between. For the CDR3, the DNA is TGTGCCAGCAGTGATAGCTATGGCTACACCTTC. Its translation: CASSDSYGYTF.

V and J are TRBV7-2 and TRBJ1-1, with a possible D match to TRBD1 (5 bases). Trimming left V 5 bases short and J 6 bases short, with 16 bases between. CDR1 and CDR2 from the germline V gene are SGHTA and FQGNSA. The CDR3 is 14 amino acids. CDR3 protein: CASSPPRGFAEAFF. Here the CDR3 DNA reads TGTGCCAGCAGCCCCCCTCGGGGGTTCGCTGAAGCTTTCTTT.

The chain joins TRBV5-4 to TRBJ2-3; 9 nucleotides agree with TRBD2. In germline, CDR1 is SGHNT, CDR2 YYREEE (reference sequence). Germline trimming cut 3 bases from V and 0 bases from J; bases unmatched to any gene: 5. This CDR3 region has 16 residues. The DNA for the CDR3 is TGTGCCAGCAGCTCGCGGCGGGAGGGGAGCACAGATACGCAGTATTTT. Its translation is CASSSRREGSTDTQYF.

The gene calls are TRBV11-2 and TRBJ1-3; 8 bases agree with TRBD1. The CDR3 runs to 16 residues. The junction had 6 bases not matched to a gene; V was cut back by 3 bases and J by 2 bases. Germline values: CDR1 SGHAT, CDR2 FQNNGV. CDR3 DNA sequence: TGTGCCAGCAGCTTTGACAGGGGAGGGACTGGAAACACCATATATTTT. Protein: CASSFDRGGTGNTIYF.

The chain links TRBV7-9 to TRBJ2-2; TRBD1 matches at 10 bases. V gave up 4 bases and J gave up 7 bases; unmatched junction bases: 9. The CDR3 consists of 16 residues. Germline lookup yields CDR1 SEHNR and CDR2 FQNEAQ (reference sequence). The CDR3 nucleotides read TGTGCCAGCAGCTCCCCCCAGGGACAGGGGTACGGGGAGCTGTTTTTT. Residues: CASSSPQGQGYGELFF. Filled out from reference TRBV7-9 and TRBJ2-2, the complete variable domain reads DTGVSQNPRHKITKRGQNVTFRCDPISEHNRLYWYRQTLGQGPEFLTYFQNEAQLEKSRLLSDRFSAERPKGSFSTLEIQRTEQGDSAMYLCASSSPQGQGYGELFFGEGSRLTVL.

The V gene is TRBV6-2 or TRBV6-3, the J gene TRBJ2-3, with 12 bases matching TRBD2. Germline assignment: CDR1 MNHEY and CDR2 SVGEGT. This CDR3 contains 18 residues. Trimming cost V 6 bases and J 1 base; bases outside gene matches: 11. In DNA form, the CDR3 reads TGTGCCAGCAGCCGACCAAAGAGACTAGCGGGGGGCACAGATACGCAGTATTTT. Protein: CASSRPKRLAGGTDTQYF.

The chain employs TRBV5-6 and TRBJ2-3, with 11 bases matching TRBD2. Per germline, CDR1 SGHDT and CDR2 YYEEEE. The junction had 7 bases not matched to a gene; V was cut back by 2 bases and J by 5 bases. This CDR3 contains 16 residues. CDR3 in amino acids: CASSFPSGGQEDTQYF. The CDR3, as DNA: TGTGCCAGCAGCTTCCCTAGCGGGGGGCAAGAAGATACGCAGTATTTT.

A single count supports this clone. This chain uses TRBV7-2 with TRBJ1-4, with TRBD1 matching 7 bases. The CDR3 length is 14 residues. With 6 bases clipped from V and 7 bases from J, the junction kept 8 bases outside the gene matches. Germline V gene lookup returns CDR1 SGHTA and CDR2 FQGNSA. The CDR3 spells CASRFRDRREKLFF. Here the CDR3 DNA reads TGTGCCAGCAGGTTCCGGGACAGACGTGAAAAACTGTTTTTT.

V gene TRBV5-4 combines with J gene TRBJ2-7, with D perhaps TRBD2 (6 bases). Trimming took off 1 base at V and 5 bases at J, with 10 bases between the two ends. Germline V lookup: CDR1 SGHNT, CDR2 YYREEE (reference sequence). The CDR3 sequence is 13 residues long. Here the CDR3 reads CASSLSGGNEQYV. The DNA for the CDR3 is TGTGCCAGCAGCTTGTCCGGGGGTAACGAGCAGTACGTC.

The J gene is TRBJ2-2, the V gene TRBV21-1; TRBD2, the table's D call, was not compared with the DNA. TRBV21-1 is an annotated pseudogene. CDR3 length: 17 amino acids. CDR3 coding DNA: TGTGCCAGCAGCAAAGCTAAGGCTGTGAAGAGGACCGGGGAGCTGTTTTTT. The encoded protein is CASSKAKAVKRTGELFF.

This sequence joins TRBV11-3 and TRBJ2-3; 15 nucleotides line up with TRBD2. This CDR3 is built from 15 residues. V was pared by 5 bases and J by 8 bases, with 5 bases of the junction left unmatched. Germline assignment: CDR1 SGHNT and CDR2 YENEEA. CDR3: CASSTGLAGGSTQYF. CDR3 DNA sequence: TGTGCCAGCAGCACGGGACTAGCGGGAGGTTCTACGCAGTATTTT.

This clone was counted a single time. This chain uses TRBV10-2 with TRBJ1-5; D is uncertain. Germline loops: CDR1 WSHSY, CDR2 SAAADI. This CDR3 is 13 amino acids long. Trimming pared 3 bases from V and 9 bases from J, leaving 12 bases between. As DNA, the CDR3 is TGCGCCAGCAGTGAACGTGAGACTAGGCCCCAGCATTTT. Protein sequence: CASSERETRPQHF.